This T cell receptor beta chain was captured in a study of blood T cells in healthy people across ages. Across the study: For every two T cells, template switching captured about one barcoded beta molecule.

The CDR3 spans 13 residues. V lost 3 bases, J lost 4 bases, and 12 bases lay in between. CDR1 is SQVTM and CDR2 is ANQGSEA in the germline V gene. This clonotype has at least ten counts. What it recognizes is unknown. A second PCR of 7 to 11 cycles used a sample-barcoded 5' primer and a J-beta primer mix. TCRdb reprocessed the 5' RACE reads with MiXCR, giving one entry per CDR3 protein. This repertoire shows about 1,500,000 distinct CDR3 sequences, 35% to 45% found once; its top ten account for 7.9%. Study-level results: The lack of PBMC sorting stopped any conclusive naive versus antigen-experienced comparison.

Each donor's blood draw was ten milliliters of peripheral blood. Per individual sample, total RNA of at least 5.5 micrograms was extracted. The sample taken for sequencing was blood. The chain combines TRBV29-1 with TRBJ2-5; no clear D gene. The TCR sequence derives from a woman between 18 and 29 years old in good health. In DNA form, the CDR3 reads TGCAGCGTTGAGTACACCCCTGGAGAGACCCAGTACTTC. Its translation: CSVEYTPGETQYF.